These 18 T cell receptor beta chains were all obtained from the same sample, sequenced in a study of cytomegalovirus exposure and HLA in healthy donors. The PCR employed 60 Vbeta primers together with 13 Jbeta primers. Data came from immunoSEQ multiplex PCR; TCRdb stores just in-frame clones and leaves some out. The data contain around 100,000 clones, approximately 80% of them singletons. Sequences were obtained from PBMCs. All receptors come from a female donor in good health and CMV-seropositive.

The rearrangement joins TRBV7-9 to TRBJ1-6, with TRBD1 identical over 10 bases. V lost 1 base and J lost 8; bases outside the gene matches: 2. This CDR3 contains 15 residues. Germline V gene data show CDR1 as SEHNR and CDR2 as FQNEAQ (reference sequence). The CDR3 here is CASSLDGTGDSPLHF. CDR3 coding DNA: TGTGCCAGCAGCTTAGATGGGACAGGGGATTCACCCCTCCACTTT.

The V gene is TRBV29-1, the J gene TRBJ2-7, with D perhaps matching TRBD1 (6 bases). This CDR3 has 14 amino acids. The germline V and J ends were trimmed by 0 bases and 5 bases, with 14 bases remaining between them. CDR1 is SQVTM and CDR2 is ANQGSEA in the germline V gene. CDR3 coding DNA: TGCAGCGTTGAAGATTGGGGGCGAAGGGACGAGCAGTACTTC. Translation: CSVEDWGRRDEQYF.

The chain joins TRBV10-3 to TRBJ2-3; maybe TRBD2 (6 bases). CDR1 and CDR2 from the germline V gene are ENHRY and SYGVKD. Trimming stripped 3 bases from V and 2 bases from J, with 9 bases between. The CDR3 totals 14 residues. The CDR3 region has the DNA TGTGCCATCAGTGATGGCGGGACCACAGATACGCAGTATTTT. Its translation is CAISDGGTTDTQYF.

V is TRBV9 and J is TRBJ2-3; 7 positions agree with TRBD1. The CDR3 is made up of 15 amino acids. Germline CDR1 SGDLS, CDR2 YYNGEE. The trim removed 3 bases at V and 5 bases at J, leaving 9 bases unmatched. The CDR3 nucleotides are TGTGCCAGCAGCGCTATCCCGACAGGGATAGATACGCAGTATTTT. This codes for CASSAIPTGIDTQYF.

This sequence joins TRBV30 and TRBJ2-3; 8 bases agree with TRBD2. V lost 6 bases to trimming and J lost 3 bases; unmatched junction nucleotides: 8. The CDR3 totals 14 residues. Germline V lookup: CDR1 GTSNPN, CDR2 SVGIG (reference sequence). The CDR3 protein is CACSGGLGTDTQYF. In nucleotides, the CDR3 is TGTGCCTGCAGCGGGGGCCTCGGGACAGATACGCAGTATTTT.

The rearrangement uses TRBV5-1 and TRBJ2-2, with D tentatively TRBD2 (5 bases). Per germline, CDR1 SGHRS and CDR2 YFSETQ. V shed 2 bases and J shed 1 base, with 6 bases lying between them. The CDR3 runs to 14 residues. The CDR3 here is CASSFSGNTGELFF. Written as DNA, the CDR3 is TGCGCCAGCAGCTTCAGCGGGAACACCGGGGAGCTGTTTTTT.

The rearrangement links TRBV2 to TRBJ2-1, with 14 positions matching TRBD2. Trimming removed 11 bases from V and 12 bases from J; junction bases left unmatched: 9. The CDR3 has 13 residues. Germline-derived CDR1 and CDR2 are SNHLY and FYNNEI. In DNA form, the CDR3 reads TGTGCCCCATCCGGGACTAGCGGGAGTTGGCAGTTCTTC. Translating gives CAPSGTSGSWQFF.

The V call is TRBV30, the J call TRBJ2-7; 11 bases are a match to TRBD1. The CDR3 consists of 15 residues. V lost 1 base and J lost 4; bases outside the gene matches: 6. Germline CDR1 reads GTSNPN; CDR2 reads SVGIG (reference sequence). The CDR3 DNA reads as TGTGCCTGGAGTGCCCCCGGGACAGGGGGTTACGAGCAGTACTTC. Translating gives CAWSAPGTGGYEQYF. The full variable domain, its missing parts supplied by reference TRBV30 and TRBJ2-7, is SQTIHQWPATLVQPVGSPLSLECTVEGTSNPNLYWYRQAAGRGLQLLFYSVGIGQISSEVPQNLSASRPQDRQFILSSKKLLLSDSGFYLCAWSAPGTGGYEQYFGPGTRLTVT.

The chain employs TRBV7-8 and TRBJ2-1, with D perhaps matching TRBD1 (5 bases). V lost 1 base, J lost 7 bases, and 17 bases lay in between. This CDR3 region has 16 residues. Germline V gives CDR1 SGHVS, CDR2 FQNEAQ. CDR3 nucleotide sequence: TGTGCCAGCAGCTTAGTAGGGGCAGGGCGGCGGAATGAGCAGTTCTTC. Protein: CASSLVGAGRRNEQFF.

The CDR3 bases are TGTGCCAGCAGCTTAGCGCTAGCATACGAGCAGTACTTC. It is translated as CASSLALAYEQYF. V is TRBV7-6 and J is TRBJ2-5; possible D gene TRBD2, 5 bases. The DNA matches TRBJ2-7 better at its end, which makes the J call doubtful. Germline CDR1 SGHVS, CDR2 FNYEAQ. This CDR3 comprises 13 residues.

This rearrangement joins TRBV7-9 to TRBJ2-3; TRBD2 matches 7 bases. J lost 1 base, V lost 1 base, and 8 bases had no gene match. The CDR3 spans 17 residues. Germline V gene data show CDR1 as SEHNR and CDR2 as FQNEAQ (reference sequence). Written as DNA, the CDR3 is TGTGCCAGCAGCTTAGGGAGTAGCGGGTCCCGCACAGATACGCAGTATTTT. Amino acid sequence: CASSLGSSGSRTDTQYF.

In DNA form, the CDR3 reads TGTGCCAGCTCACCATTTCTAGTCGCTGAAGCTTTCTTT. Translated: CASSPFLVAEAFF. The gene calls are TRBV18 and TRBJ1-1, with D uncertain. The CDR3 runs 13 residues. CDR1 is KGHSH and CDR2 is LQKENI in the germline V gene. Trimming removed 2 bases at V and 6 bases at J, with 10 bases between.

This chain links TRBV9 with TRBJ2-2; 10 bases fit TRBD1. With V trimmed by 3 bases and J by 5 bases, 10 bases remained unmatched. Germline loops: CDR1 SGDLS, CDR2 YYNGEE. The CDR3 is 17 amino acids. The CDR3 DNA reads TGTGCCAGCAGCGGGGCCGGGACAGGGGAGTCAACCGGGGAGCTGTTTTTT. It codes for CASSGAGTGESTGELFF.

This clone was observed a few times. V is TRBV7-9 and J is TRBJ2-7, with 8 bases fitting TRBD1. J gave up 4 bases and V 2 bases, and 13 bases lay outside the gene matches. The germline V gene has CDR1 SEHNR and CDR2 FQNEAQ (reference sequence). The CDR3 sequence is 17 residues long. CDR3 sequence: CASSLRGQAREGYEQYF. In DNA, the CDR3 is TGTGCCAGCAGCTTAAGGGGACAGGCTCGGGAAGGATACGAGCAGTACTTC.

The rearrangement joins TRBV6-5 to TRBJ1-1, with D unresolved. Trimming took off 6 bases at V and 1 base at J, with 12 bases between the two ends. Germline V CDR1 and CDR2: MNHEY, SVGAGI. The CDR3 has 14 residues. The CDR3 protein is CASRTSKANTEAFF. CDR3 coding DNA: TGTGCCAGCAGGACTTCGAAGGCGAACACTGAAGCTTTCTTT.

The chain recombines TRBV19 with TRBJ2-2, with 8 bases that match TRBD2. V was pared by 5 bases and J by 5 bases, with 4 bases of the junction left unmatched. The CDR3 extends over 14 amino acids. Per germline, CDR1 LNHDA and CDR2 SQIVND (reference sequence). CDR3 DNA: TGTGCCAGTAGTGGCACTAGCGGTACCGGGGAGCTGTTTTTT. This gives the protein CASSGTSGTGELFF.

The chain carries TRBV6-5 and TRBJ2-2; D ambiguous. This CDR3 comprises 15 residues. The ends were cut back, 5 bases at V and 0 bases at J, with 10 bases in the middle. CDR1 and CDR2 from the germline V gene are MNHEY and SVGAGI. Here the CDR3 reads CASSPFESNTGELFF. DNA of the CDR3: TGTGCCAGCAGTCCCTTTGAGTCGAACACCGGGGAGCTGTTTTTT.

CDR3 sequence reads: CASKPRGFNTEAFF. As DNA, the CDR3 is TGTGCCAGTAAACCTCGGGGGTTTAACACTGAAGCTTTCTTT. The V and J genes are TRBV19 and TRBJ1-1, with D maybe TRBD1 (5 bases). CDR1 and CDR2 (germline): LNHDA, SQIVND (reference sequence). The ends were cut back, 7 bases at V and 2 bases at J, with 14 bases in the middle. The CDR3 totals 14 residues.